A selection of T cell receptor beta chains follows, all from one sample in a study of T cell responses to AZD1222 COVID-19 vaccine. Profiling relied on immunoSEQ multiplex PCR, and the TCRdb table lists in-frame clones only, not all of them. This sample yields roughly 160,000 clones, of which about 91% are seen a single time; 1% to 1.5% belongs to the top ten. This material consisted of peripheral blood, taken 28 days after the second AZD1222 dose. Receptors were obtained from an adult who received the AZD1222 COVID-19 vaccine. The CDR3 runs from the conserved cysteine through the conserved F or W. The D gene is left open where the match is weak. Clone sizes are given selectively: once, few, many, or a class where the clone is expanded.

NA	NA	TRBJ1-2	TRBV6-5	TGTGCCAGCAGCCAAGGGGGGCAGGATGGCTACACCTTC	CASSQGGQDGYTF
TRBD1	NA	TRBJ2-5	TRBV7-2	TGTGCCAGCAGCTTAGCAGCAGCCGGGACAGGAGCCCAAGAGACCCAGTACTTC	CASSLAAAGTGAQETQYF
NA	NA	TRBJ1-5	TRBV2	TGTGCCACCCAGGGTAAGGGCCGAGGAGATCAGCCCCAGCATTTT	CATQGKGRGDQPQHF
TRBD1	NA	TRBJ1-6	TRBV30	TGTGCCTGGAGTGCGATCGGGACAGGCCTCATAGTCAGGAACTCACCCCTCCACTTT	CAWSAIGTGLIVRNSPLHF
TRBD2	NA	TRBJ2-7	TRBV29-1	TGCAGCGTTGGGAGCGGGACTAAACCCTACGAGCAGTACTTC	CSVGSGTKPYEQYF
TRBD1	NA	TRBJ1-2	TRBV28	TGTGCCAGCAGTGGAGACAGGGAACGTTGGGATGGCTACACCTTC	CASSGDRERWDGYTF
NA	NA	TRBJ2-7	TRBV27	TGTGCCAGCAGTTTGGGGGGCGAGCAGTACTTC	CASSLGGEQYF
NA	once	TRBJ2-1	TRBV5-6	TGTGCCAGCAGGGGGGGTGAGCAGTTCTTC	CASRGGEQFF
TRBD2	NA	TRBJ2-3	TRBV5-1	TGCGCCAGCAGCTCCGGGAGGAGAGATACGCAGTATTTT	CASSSGRRDTQYF
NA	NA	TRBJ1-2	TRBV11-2	TGTGCCAGCAGCTTTGTACAGGGAGGAGGCTACACCTTC	CASSFVQGGGYTF
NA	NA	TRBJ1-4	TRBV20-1	TGCAGTGCTAGTGGTCAGAAAAATGAAAAACTGTTTTTT	CSASGQKNEKLFF
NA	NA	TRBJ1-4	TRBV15	TGTGCCACCAGCAGAGACGATGGCGAAAAACTGTTTTTT	CATSRDDGEKLFF
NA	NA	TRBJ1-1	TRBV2	TGTGCCAGCAGTGTACTACGGGGTCGCGGCACTGAAGCTTTCTTT	CASSVLRGRGTEAFF
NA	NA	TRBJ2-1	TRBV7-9	TGTGCCAGCAGCTCTAACCAAGGGGGGCCCCAAGAGCAGTTCTTC	CASSSNQGGPQEQFF
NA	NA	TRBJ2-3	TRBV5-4	TGTGCCTGGGGCCGGGGAAGCACAGATACGCAGTATTTT	CAWGRGSTDTQYF
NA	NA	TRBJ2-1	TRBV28	TGTGCCAGCAGTTTATCAGGGGTCAATGAGCAGTTCTTC	CASSLSGVNEQFF
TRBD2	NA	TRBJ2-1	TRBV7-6	TGTGCCAGCAGCTTACGGGCTAGCGGGGAATTACTAAGCGATGAGCAGTTCTTC	CASSLRASGELLSDEQFF
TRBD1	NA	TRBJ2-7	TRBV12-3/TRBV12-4	TGTGCCAGCAGTCCGACAGGGACCTACGAGCAGTACTTC	CASSPTGTYEQYF
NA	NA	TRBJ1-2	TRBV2	TGTGCCAGCAGCCAAGGGGCAGGGAGCGACTATGGCTACACCTTC	CASSQGAGSDYGYTF
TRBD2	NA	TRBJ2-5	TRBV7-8	TGTGCCAGCAGCTTAGACCTAGCGGGAGATGAGACCCAGTACTTC	CASSLDLAGDETQYF
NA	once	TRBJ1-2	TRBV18	TGTGCCAGCTCACCGGTTCGGGGGCTGAGTGGCTACACCTTC	CASSPVRGLSGYTF
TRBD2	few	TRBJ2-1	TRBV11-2	TGTGCCAGCAGCTTTTTGGGAGCGGGAGGAGTAGGCTCCTACAATGAGCAGTTCTTC	CASSFLGAGGVGSYNEQFF
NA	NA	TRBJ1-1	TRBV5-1	TGCGCCAGCAGCTTGTATGCGGGGAACACTGAAGCTTTCTTT	CASSLYAGNTEAFF
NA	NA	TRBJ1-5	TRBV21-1	TGTGCCAGCAGCGCCCCTCGGGACAATGCAAATAGGGGCAATCAGCCCCAGCATTTT	CASSAPRDNANRGNQPQHF
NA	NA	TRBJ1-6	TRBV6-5	TGTGCCAGCAAGTTCTCGGGCCCCGCGGGACCCCTCCACTTT	CASKFSGPAGPLHF
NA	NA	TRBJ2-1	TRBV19	TGTGCCAGTAGTATAGATTCAGGGTACACTGAGCAGTTCTTC	CASSIDSGYTEQFF
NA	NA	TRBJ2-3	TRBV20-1	TGCAGTGGAGTCATAGATACGCAGTATTTT	CSGVIDTQYF
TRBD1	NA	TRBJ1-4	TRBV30	TGTGCCTTTACGGGACAGGGGAATGAAAAACTGTTTTTT	CAFTGQGNEKLFF
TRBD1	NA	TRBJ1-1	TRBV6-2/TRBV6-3	TGTGCCAGCAGTTACTCCGACTCCAGGGGGATGAACACTGAAGCTTTCTTT	CASSYSDSRGMNTEAFF
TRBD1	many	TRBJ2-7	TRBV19	TGTGCCAGTAGTGGGACAGGGACTGGCGAGCAGTACTTC	CASSGTGTGEQYF
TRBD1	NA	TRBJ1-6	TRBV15	TGTGCCACCAGCAGAACCAGGGGGCAGGATTCACCCCTCCACTTT	CATSRTRGQDSPLHF
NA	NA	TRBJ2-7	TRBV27	TGTGCCAGCAGTTTATCTGCAGGCAGGGACGAGCAGTACTTC	CASSLSAGRDEQYF
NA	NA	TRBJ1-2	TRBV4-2	TGTGCCAGCACCCAAGGTCCTGCTAACTATGGCTACACCTTC	CASTQGPANYGYTF
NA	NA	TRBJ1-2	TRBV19	TGTGCCAGTAGTTATCAGGGAAACTATGGCTACACCTTC	CASSYQGNYGYTF
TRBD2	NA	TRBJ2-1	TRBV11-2	TGTGCCAGCAGCTTAGATCTGGGGGAGGGCAGAGAGAATGAGCAGTTCTTC	CASSLDLGEGRENEQFF
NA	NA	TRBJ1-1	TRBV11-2	TGTGCCAGCAGCTTAGATCGAGGGGCAGGGACCCATATCGGGACTGAAGCTTTCTTT	CASSLDRGAGTHIGTEAFF
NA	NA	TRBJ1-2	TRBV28	TGTGCCAGCAGTTTGGAGGGATGGGACTATGGCTACACCTTC	CASSLEGWDYGYTF
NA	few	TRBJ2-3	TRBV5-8	TGTGCCAGCATCGGAGTTGGTACAGATACGCAGTATTTT	CASIGVGTDTQYF
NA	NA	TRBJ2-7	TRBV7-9	TGTGCCAGCAGCTTAGAGGTCGCCAGGGGAGTGATCTACGAGCAGTACTTC	CASSLEVARGVIYEQYF
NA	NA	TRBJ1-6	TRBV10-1	TGCGCCAGTAGGGTCTTACAGAGCTATAATTCACCCCTCCACTTT	CASRVLQSYNSPLHF
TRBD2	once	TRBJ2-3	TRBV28	TGTGCCAGCAGTGATCCGGGACTAGCCCAGTCGGGGGCAGATACGCAGTATTTT	CASSDPGLAQSGADTQYF
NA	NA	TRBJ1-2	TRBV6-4	TGTGCCAGCAGTGACTGCGATGGACAGCCTAATTCTAACTATGGCTACACCTTC	CASSDCDGQPNSNYGYTF
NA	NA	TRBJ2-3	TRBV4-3	TGCGCCAGCAGCCAAGAGAGGGCTTGGACAGATACGCAGTATTTT	CASSQERAWTDTQYF
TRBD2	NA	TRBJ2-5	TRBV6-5	TGTGCCAGCAGCGCCCCGGGACTAGCTCGGGAGACCCAGTACTTC	CASSAPGLARETQYF
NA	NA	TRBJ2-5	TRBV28	TGTGCCAGCAGTACTCTATACGGTGCCCGGTTGGAGACCCAGTACTTC	CASSTLYGARLETQYF